The 9 T cell receptor beta chains below come from one sample, sequenced in a study of radiation and T cells in renal cell carcinoma. Some clones are missing from TCRdb's copy, which holds only in-frame ones; the method was immunoSEQ multiplex PCR. The profile shows around 100,000 clones, about 79% of them singletons. Time point described: blood 4 weeks post-SBRT, at nephrectomy. Treatment specified: 15 Gy SBRT to primary tumor, nephrectomy 4 weeks later. Sample: blood, taken from a patient whose treatment included radiotherapy and nephrectomy. These receptors came from a man between 60 and 75 years old with renal cell carcinoma.

This rearrangement joins TRBV28 to TRBJ2-7, with 7 bases that match TRBD2. V shed 4 bases, J shed 0 bases, and the junction held 3 bases outside the gene matches. The CDR3 extends over 14 amino acids. Germline CDR1 MDHEN, CDR2 SYDVKM. Written as DNA, the CDR3 is TGTGCCAGCAGTTGGTTAGCGGGCTCCTACGAGCAGTACTTC. This codes for CASSWLAGSYEQYF.

J is TRBJ2-7 and V is TRBV7-6, with D possibly being TRBD2 (6 bases). Trimming removed 5 bases from V and 0 bases from J, with 14 bases in between. The CDR3 is 15 amino acids. Germline V CDR1 and CDR2: SGHVS, FNYEAQ. CDR3 in amino acids: CASSPRGGGSYEQYF. The CDR3 coding sequence is TGTGCCAGCAGCCCAAGGGGAGGAGGCTCCTACGAGCAGTACTTC. Full variable domain (rest looked up from reference TRBV7-6 and TRBJ2-7): GAGVSQSPRYKVTKRGQDVALRCDPISGHVSLYWYRQALGQGPEFLTYFNYEAQQDKSGLPNDRFSAERPEGSISTLTIQRTEQRDSAMYRCASSPRGGGSYEQYFGPGTRLTVT.

This clone was detected once. The rearrangement joins TRBV4-2 to TRBJ2-1; D tentatively reads TRBD1 or TRBD2 (5 bases each). Trimming cost V 4 bases and J 5 bases, with 15 bases left between them. CDR1 is LGHNA and CDR2 is YNFKEQ in the germline V gene. CDR3 length equals 15 residues. CDR3: CASSPGRAENNEQFF. The CDR3, as DNA: TGTGCCAGCAGCCCGGGGCGTGCCGAAAACAATGAGCAGTTCTTC.

The chain combines TRBV27 with TRBJ2-3, with D tentatively TRBD1 or TRBD2 (7 bases each). Germline assignment: CDR1 MNHEY and CDR2 SMNVEV (reference sequence). This CDR3 spans 15 amino acids. Deletions cut 2 bases from V and 5 bases from J, with 14 bases between. The CDR3 nucleotides read TGTGCCAGCAGTTTACAGGGGGGGTCGGTAGATACGCAGTATTTT. Translating it yields CASSLQGGSVDTQYF.

The V gene is TRBV4-3, the J gene TRBJ2-2; D possibly matches TRBD1 or TRBD2 (5 bases each). The CDR3 is 15 amino acids. Germline V gives CDR1 LGHNA, CDR2 YSLEER. With 0 bases removed from V and 6 bases from J, the gap between germline ends came to 11 bases. CDR3 residues: CASSQDLWGPGELFF. CDR3 nucleotides: TGCGCCAGCAGCCAAGATCTTTGGGGACCCGGGGAGCTGTTTTTT.

This sequence joins TRBV29-1 and TRBJ1-2; unclear D gene. Per germline, CDR1 SQVTM and CDR2 ANQGSEA. The CDR3 is made up of 13 amino acids. V was clipped by 2 bases and J by 6 bases, with 13 bases between them. DNA for the CDR3: TGCAGCGTTGAATCTCTGTCCCAGGATGGCTACACCTTC. Protein product: CSVESLSQDGYTF.

The CDR3 DNA reads as TGTGCCAGCAGCGGGACAGACTATGGCTACACCTTC. Translation: CASSGTDYGYTF. V is TRBV11-2 and J is TRBJ1-2; 7 bases are a match to TRBD1. Germline V gives CDR1 SGHAT, CDR2 FQNNGV. CDR3 length: 12 amino acids. J lost 3 bases, V lost 5 bases, and 0 bases had no gene match.

The chain uses TRBV14 and TRBJ1-1; no firm D call. CDR1 and CDR2 from the germline V gene are SGHDN and FVKESK. Deletions cut 3 bases from V and 0 bases from J, with 5 bases between. The CDR3 totals 13 residues. CDR3 sequence (DNA): TGTGCCAGCAGCCATGGGGTGAACACTGAAGCTTTCTTT. The encoded protein is CASSHGVNTEAFF.

The V and J genes are TRBV7-9 and TRBJ2-6; no clear D. Trimming took off 7 bases at V and 0 bases at J, with 10 bases between the two ends. The CDR3 is made up of 15 amino acids. Germline-derived CDR1 and CDR2 are SEHNR and FQNEAQ (reference sequence). CDR3 DNA sequence: TGTGCCAGCACCCCAGGCGCCTCTGGGGCCAACGTCCTGACTTTC. Translation: CASTPGASGANVLTF. The variable domain in full, with the rest retrieved from reference TRBV7-9 and TRBJ2-6, is DTGVSQNPRHKITKRGQNVTFRCDPISEHNRLYWYRQTLGQGPEFLTYFQNEAQLEKSRLLSDRFSAERPKGSFSTLEIQRTEQGDSAMYLCASTPGASGANVLTFGAGSRLTVL.